A selection of T cell receptor beta chains follows, all from one sample in a study of blood T cells in healthy people across ages. Each CDR3 protein gets one entry after TCRdb re-called the 5' RACE reads with MiXCR. The table lists about 800,000 distinct CDR3 sequences, 25% of them singletons. A further study also used this sample, focusing on T cells of mothers and their children.

The sequencing input was blood. The receptors were gathered from a boy younger than 18 in good health. Each CDR3 is given with its conserved first and last residue.

J,V,CDR3
TRBJ1-5,TRBV20-1,CSASDIDRAINQPQHF
TRBJ2-5,TRBV2,CACSTKGTGGEETQYF
TRBJ2-1,TRBV20-1,CSARPTSTNEQFF
TRBJ2-2,TRBV27,CASRPGTRDTGELFF
-,TRBV11-1,CASSLDTKGSSSEQYF
TRBJ2-3,TRBV4-3,CASRLHGGTDTQYF
TRBJ1-4,TRBV20-1,CSALNRQGATNEKLFF
TRBJ2-6,TRBV15,CATSGGLSSGANVLTF
TRBJ2-7,TRBV10-3,CAVSDAGLADSYEQYF
TRBJ1-1,TRBV24-1,CATSARGEGPNTEAFF
TRBJ2-7,TRBV18,CASSTRQGNEQYF
TRBJ2-4,TRBV27,CASSEGALKNIQYF
TRBJ2-1,TRBV20-1,CSARQYGGAYNEQFF
-,TRBV20-1,CSARGDRGYREQFF
TRBJ2-1,TRBV6-6,CASSYDRGSEQFF
TRBJ2-7,TRBV24-1,CATSVQVNRTGTWVYEQYF
TRBJ2-1,TRBV29-1,CSVSSSGREAYNEQFF
TRBJ2-5,TRBV28,CASRARGDQETQYF
TRBJ2-7,TRBV6-5,CATASPGQSSSYEQYF
TRBJ2-1,TRBV20-1,CSARTIRDYNEQFF
TRBJ1-1,TRBV7-8,CASSLESVLEAFF
TRBJ2-1,TRBV9,CASSPFSSSYNEQFF
TRBJ2-5,TRBV10-3,CAISEGSGGGQETQYF
TRBJ2-6,TRBV20-1,CSAIGGGANVLTF
TRBJ1-4,TRBV12-3/TRBV12-4,CASSSAIGEKLFF